These 23 T cell receptor beta chains were all obtained from the same sample, sequenced in a study of spatial heterogeneity in lung cancer. For these TCRs, the target antigens are not known. Study-wide results and limits: In tumors, expanded intratumoral alpha and beta TCR counts tracked mutation counts.

Stated time point: sample taken at primary tumor resection. TCRdb independently ran MiXCR on the 5' RACE reads; one entry per CDR3 protein. The sample holds nearly 11,000 distinct CDR3 sequences, about 5.5% seen once. The source was lung tumor tissue, collected at surgery. These receptors came from a male donor with early-stage non-small cell lung cancer.

Concerning this clonotype: This beta chain is an off-target read within a library intended for alpha chains, so its frequency means little. As DNA, the CDR3 is TGTGCCAGCAGCTTATCCGGGACAGGGTACGAGCAGTACTTC. This gives the protein CASSLSGTGYEQYF. The rearrangement uses TRBV7-2 and TRBJ2-7; 9 nucleotides agree with TRBD1. With V trimmed by 2 bases and J by 4 bases, 3 bases remained unmatched. CDR3 length equals 14 residues. Germline V gene data show CDR1 as SGHTA and CDR2 as FQGNSA.

This clonotype was found many times. Found in a library prepared for alpha chains, this beta chain is an off-target read, and its abundance has little meaning. The chain carries TRBV4-2 and TRBJ1-4; D gene uncertain. The CDR3 spans 15 residues. V was cut by 0 bases and J by 0 bases, with 5 bases left in between. The germline V gene has CDR1 LGHNA and CDR2 YNFKEQ. The CDR3 DNA reads TGTGCCAGCAGCCAAGAGGCGGCAACTAATGAAAAACTGTTTTTT. Translating it yields CASSQEAATNEKLFF.

This clonotype was seen repeatedly, ten times or more. Since it is a stray read in a library aimed at alpha chains, this beta chain has a size that is not meaningful. This chain joins TRBV10-3 and TRBJ1-2; the D gene is possibly TRBD1 (6 bases). Trimming cost V 0 bases and J 2 bases, with 7 bases left between them. Germline V CDR1 and CDR2: ENHRY, SYGVKD. This CDR3 has 14 amino acids. CDR3: CAISESTGNYGYTF. The CDR3 coding sequence is TGTGCCATCAGTGAGTCAACAGGGAACTATGGCTACACCTTC.

This clonotype was detected many times. This beta chain is an off-target read within a library intended for alpha chains, so its frequency means little. CDR3 bases: TGTGCCAGCCGATACGGGACAGGGGGTTATGAGCAGTTCTTC. This encodes CASRYGTGGYEQFF. The gene calls are TRBV12-3 or TRBV12-4 and TRBJ2-1, with 11 bases that match TRBD1. The CDR3 sequence is 14 residues long. V dropped 8 bases and J dropped 8; count of bases not matched to a gene: 8.

Comments on this clonotype: This beta chain is a stray read from a library made for alpha chains; its abundance is not meaningful. This chain uses TRBV20-1 with TRBJ2-3; 10 nucleotides line up with TRBD2. The germline V gene encodes CDR1 DFQATT and CDR2 SNEGSKA (reference sequence). The CDR3 has 15 residues. With 1 base clipped from V and 2 bases from J, the junction kept 3 bases outside the gene matches. The CDR3 reads CSARGTSGVTDTQYF. In DNA, the CDR3 is TGCAGTGCTAGAGGGACTAGCGGTGTCACAGATACGCAGTATTTT.

There are many counts of this clonotype. Found in a library prepared for alpha chains, this beta chain is an off-target read, and its abundance has little meaning. The J gene is TRBJ1-5, the V gene TRBV28, with D hard to call. Germline loops: CDR1 MDHEN, CDR2 SYDVKM. Trimming removed 1 base at V and 2 bases at J, with 12 bases between. There are 16 residues in the CDR3. The CDR3: CASSLSAGGGNQPQHF. CDR3 coding DNA: TGTGCCAGCAGTTTATCAGCGGGCGGCGGCAATCAGCCCCAGCATTTT.

This clonotype was seen ten or more times. The library was designed around alpha chains, so this beta chain is a stray read whose abundance carries little weight. V is TRBV9 and J is TRBJ2-2; D gene unclear. CDR1 and CDR2 from the germline V gene are SGDLS and YYNGEE. Between the trimmed V and J ends, which lost 3 bases and 3 bases, there was a span of 3 bases. The CDR3 is made up of 12 amino acids. The CDR3 nucleotides read TGTGCCAGCAGCGCGGACACCGGGGAGCTGTTTTTT. This encodes CASSADTGELFF.

This clonotype showed up many times. This beta chain represents an off-target read in a library built for alpha chains; its size is of limited meaning. V usage is TRBV4-2 and J usage is TRBJ2-5, with D perhaps TRBD1 or TRBD2 (5 bases each). V was cut by 8 bases and J by 5 bases, with 12 bases left in between. The CDR3 loop spans 12 amino acids. The germline V gene has CDR1 LGHNA and CDR2 YNFKEQ. The CDR3 DNA reads TGTGCCAGCGGGGACCCCAGGGAGACCCAGTACTTC. Amino acid sequence: CASGDPRETQYF.

In its sample, this clonotype was seen many times. Found in a library prepared for alpha chains, this beta chain is an off-target read, and its abundance has little meaning. The rearrangement uses TRBV30 and TRBJ2-3; 9 bases are shared with TRBD2. The CDR3 runs to 16 residues. V gave up 2 bases and J gave up 2 bases; unmatched junction bases: 8. The germline CDR1 and CDR2 sequences are GTSNPN and SVGIG (reference sequence). The CDR3 is CAWSPLLAGVTDTQYF. The CDR3 DNA sequence: TGTGCCTGGAGTCCTTTACTAGCGGGCGTCACAGATACGCAGTATTTT.

This clonotype is labeled medium-sized. The limits of the CDR3 on the DNA are not certain, so only TCRdb's listed CDR3 is given. This beta chain is a stray read from a library made for alpha chains; its abundance is not meaningful. This sequence joins TRBV6-2 or TRBV6-3 and TRBJ1-1; the D segment call TRBD1 is taken from the table without a DNA check. The CDR3 length equals 16 residues, ends included. From germline, CDR1 is MNHEY and CDR2 SVGEGT. CDR3 loop: CASSWDFRGANTEAFF.

Sample share makes this clonotype medium-sized. Since the library was made to target alpha chains, this beta chain is a stray read and its abundance is not meaningful. This chain joins TRBV20-1 and TRBJ2-3; 12 bases are a match to TRBD2. The CDR3 contains 16 residues. Germline trimming cut 2 bases from V and 4 bases from J; bases unmatched to any gene: 7. The germline V gene encodes CDR1 DFQATT and CDR2 SNEGSKA (reference sequence). CDR3 DNA sequence: TGCAGTGCTAGATCCGTGACTAGCGGGAGACCAGATACGCAGTATTTT. Translation gives CSARSVTSGRPDTQYF.

This clonotype was observed at least ten times. The library was designed around alpha chains, so this beta chain is a stray read whose abundance carries little weight. This chain uses TRBV7-2 with TRBJ2-7, with 8 bases matching TRBD2. Germline V gene data show CDR1 as SGHTA and CDR2 as FQGNSA. The junction had 0 bases not matched to a gene; V was cut back by 2 bases and J by 0 bases. The CDR3 spans 14 residues. CDR3 sequence (DNA): TGTGCCAGCAGCTTACTAGCGGGCTCCTACGAGCAGTACTTC. Encoded protein: CASSLLAGSYEQYF.

This clonotype is termed medium-sized (0.01 to 0.1%). This beta chain slipped into a library made for alpha chains as a stray read, so its size is not meaningful. The chain carries TRBV6-5 and TRBJ2-2; 8 nucleotides agree with TRBD2. Trimming took 5 bases from V and 1 from J; bases not matched to a gene: 9. Germline CDR1 is MNHEY and CDR2 is SVGAGI. CDR3 length: 17 amino acids. CDR3 sequence (DNA): TGTGCCAGCAGTAATTTTCGGCTAGCGGGGAACACCGGGGAGCTGTTTTTT. Its translation is CASSNFRLAGNTGELFF.

The sample holds many counts of this clonotype. This beta chain is a stray read from a library made for alpha chains; its abundance is not meaningful. The chain carries TRBV6-1 and TRBJ2-7; D not resolved. CDR1 is MNHNS, CDR2 SASEGT, per germline. The length of the CDR3 is 14 residues. Trimming pared 4 bases from V and 2 bases from J, leaving 12 bases between. The CDR3 DNA reads TGTGCCAGCAGTGTGAACAGCTGGACCTACGAGCAGTACTTC. This translates into CASSVNSWTYEQYF.

This clonotype was picked up many times. This beta chain slipped into a library made for alpha chains as a stray read, so its size is not meaningful. This chain links TRBV7-9 with TRBJ2-3; 13 bases are a match to TRBD2. CDR1 SEHNR and CDR2 FQNEAQ come from the germline V gene (reference sequence). The V segment lost 3 bases and the J segment 3 bases; nucleotides outside the gene matches: 6. The CDR3 is 17 amino acids. DNA for the CDR3: TGTGCCAGCAGCTTCCGGACTAGCGGGGGCCTTACAGATACGCAGTATTTT. This translates into CASSFRTSGGLTDTQYF.

This clonotype showed up just a few times. This beta chain is an unintended read in a library built for alpha chains; its size means little. The rearrangement joins TRBV13 to TRBJ1-6; 8 bases align to TRBD1. V trimming: 4 bases; J trimming: 8 bases; junction bases outside the gene matches: 10. This CDR3 comprises 16 residues. Germline CDR1 PRHDT, CDR2 FYEKMQ (reference sequence). CDR3 bases: TGTGCCAGCAGCTCCCCCTTAGACAGGGGAGATTCACCCCTCCACTTT. Translating gives CASSSPLDRGDSPLHF.

Worth noting for this clonotype: This beta chain is a stray read from a library made for alpha chains; its abundance is not meaningful. This rearrangement joins TRBV7-9 to TRBJ1-2; D remains unclear. This CDR3 region has 12 residues. Germline V gene data show CDR1 as SEHNR and CDR2 as FQNEAQ (reference sequence). The V end was cut by 5 bases, the J end by 5 bases, with 9 bases between. This chain's CDR3 is CASSRDYYGYTF. The CDR3, as DNA: TGTGCCAGCAGCCGAGACTATTATGGCTACACCTTC.

By share, this clonotype counts as large. Being off target in a library aimed at alpha chains, this beta chain has a size of little meaning. CDR3 nucleotide sequence: TGCAGCGCCCGAGGGTTAACCGGGGAGCTGTTTTTT. The encoded protein is CSARGLTGELFF. This chain connects TRBV29-1 to TRBJ2-2, with D perhaps matching TRBD2 (5 bases). This CDR3 comprises 12 residues. Germline CDR1 reads SQVTM; CDR2 reads ANQGSEA. The V end lost 7 bases, the J end lost 5 bases, and 11 bases lay between the germline ends.

A note on this clonotype: With the library built for alpha chains, this beta chain is off target and its frequency is not meaningful. The chain couples TRBV5-1 to TRBJ1-2; D is ambiguous. Germline-derived CDR1 and CDR2 are SGHRS and YFSETQ. The CDR3 totals 14 residues. Deletions cut 0 bases from V and 0 bases from J, with 6 bases between. Here the CDR3 DNA reads TGCGCCAGCAGCTTGGACAGTTCTAACTATGGCTACACCTTC. The encoded protein is CASSLDSSNYGYTF.

To note about this clonotype: Within a library made for alpha chains, this beta chain is off target, and its count is uninformative. The chain couples TRBV30 to TRBJ2-1, with 9 positions matching TRBD2. Germline CDR1 GTSNPN, CDR2 SVGIG (reference sequence). The length of the CDR3 is 16 residues. Trimming took 4 bases from V and 0 from J; bases not matched to a gene: 7. The CDR3 DNA follows: TGTGCCTGGACTAGCGGGACCCTTTACTCCTACAATGAGCAGTTCTTC. As protein: CAWTSGTLYSYNEQFF.

This clonotype rates as medium-sized (0.01 to 0.1%). This beta chain was picked up by a library intended for alpha chains and is off target, so its count carries little meaning. The chain has TRBV4-3 and TRBJ1-1, with 9 bases lining up with TRBD1. V shed 4 bases and J 5 bases; nucleotides not matched to a gene: 5. The CDR3 runs 14 residues. Looked up from germline, CDR1 is LGHNA and CDR2 is YSLEER. The CDR3 bases are TGCGCCAGCAGCCCGGACAGGGGTTGGACTGAAGCTTTCTTT. It specifies CASSPDRGWTEAFF.

This clonotype was found a few times. In a library made to pick up alpha chains, this beta chain is a stray read with a size that means little. The gene calls are TRBV7-2 and TRBJ1-1, with no clear D. The germline gives CDR1 SGHTA, CDR2 FQGNSA. The CDR3 loop spans 13 amino acids. V lost 5 bases to trimming and J lost 1 base, with 8 bases between them. The CDR3 sequence: CASSLDPNTEAFF. In nucleotides, the CDR3 is TGTGCCAGCAGCCTGGACCCGAACACTGAAGCTTTCTTT.

This clonotype was counted ten times or more. This beta chain turned up in a library designed for alpha chains; as an off-target read, its abundance says little. This sequence joins TRBV20-1 and TRBJ2-1, with TRBD2 identical over 11 bases. Trimming at V came to 1 base and at J to 7 bases, leaving 6 bases not matched to a gene. Germline-derived CDR1 and CDR2 are DFQATT and SNEGSKA (reference sequence). The CDR3 has 15 amino acids. The CDR3 DNA is TGCAGTGCTAGAGTAGCGGGAGGGCCTCGGAATGAGCAGTTCTTC. Protein product: CSARVAGGPRNEQFF.